The 5 T cell receptor beta chains below come from one sample, sequenced in a study of blood T cells in healthy people across ages. A second about 7 to 12 cycle PCR used barcoded and J-beta primers. Each CDR3 protein gets one entry after TCRdb re-called the 5' RACE reads with MiXCR. The sample shows 700,000 to 850,000 distinct CDR3 sequences, 53% of them seen only once. Sequenced sample: blood. The receptor source for this set is an elderly man in good health.

This clonotype was found a few times. J is TRBJ2-7 and V is TRBV3-1, with D unresolved. The V and J ends lost 1 base and 2 bases respectively, with 12 bases between them. Germline values: CDR1 LGHDT, CDR2 YNNKEL (reference sequence). The CDR3 totals 15 residues. In DNA, the CDR3 is TGTGCCAGCAGCCAAGGGCGTACGCCGGCCTACGAGCAGTACTTC. Protein product: CASSQGRTPAYEQYF.

This clonotype has only a few counts. The J gene is TRBJ2-2, the V gene TRBV29-1; 13 bases are shared with TRBD2. The V gene's germline CDR1 is SQVTM and CDR2 ANQGSEA. The CDR3 length is 15 residues. V gave up 4 bases and J gave up 3 bases; unmatched junction bases: 2. The CDR3 here is CSVGTSGSYTGELFF. The CDR3 DNA follows: TGCAGCGTTGGGACTAGCGGGAGTTACACCGGGGAGCTGTTTTTT.

The CDR3 DNA is TGCAGTGCTAGACAAGGGTACAGGGAGGATGGCTACACCTTC. Its protein is CSARQGYREDGYTF. The chain is built from TRBV20-1 and TRBJ1-2; possibly TRBD1 for D (6 bases). The V gene's germline CDR1 is DFQATT and CDR2 SNEGSKA (reference sequence). This CDR3 is built from 14 residues. V was clipped by 2 bases and J by 6 bases, with 16 bases between them.

The count of this clonotype is one. The gene calls are TRBV6-2 or TRBV6-3 and TRBJ2-5; D might be TRBD1 (5 bases). V was clipped by 1 base and J by 2 bases, with 8 bases between them. The CDR3 loop spans 14 amino acids. CDR1 and CDR2 (germline): MNHEY, SVGEGT. This CDR3 reads CASSYWAGQETQYF. Written as DNA, the CDR3 is TGTGCCAGCAGTTACTGGGCAGGGCAAGAGACCCAGTACTTC.

The chain combines TRBV27 with TRBJ2-3; TRBD2 is a possible D gene (7 bases). CDR3 length equals 12 residues. The germline V gene has CDR1 MNHEY and CDR2 SMNVEV (reference sequence). V lost 7 bases, J lost 14 bases, and 19 bases lay in between. The CDR3 DNA reads TGTGCCAGCAAGGGGGGGCACAGATACGCGTATTTT. This codes for CASKGGHRYAYF.